This T cell receptor beta chain was documented in a study of shared clonotypes between healthy human individuals. Study-level points and caveats: Despite large depth, rarefaction showed incomplete sorted-subset sequencing.

In the case of this clone: Its antigen is still unknown.

Sequenced by immunoSEQ multiplex PCR; TCRdb stores in-frame clones only, minus some. This repertoire shows about 1.5 million clones, approximately 97% found once; its top ten account for over 1%. This receptor was taken from a man aged 25-45 years in good health. Input material: naive CD4+ T cells sorted from blood. Indicated subset: CD45RA+ positively selected.

In DNA form, the CDR3 reads TGTGCCACCAGCATAGACAGATCCTCCTACGAGCAGTACTTC. It translates to CATSIDRSSYEQYF. V gene TRBV15 combines with J gene TRBJ2-7, with TRBD1 as a possible D gene (5 bases). The germline V gene encodes CDR1 LNHNV and CDR2 YYDKDF (reference sequence). This CDR3 has 14 residues. V was cut by 4 bases and J by 0 bases, with 10 bases left in between.